This T cell receptor (beta chain) was sequenced during a study of response to subunit inactivated influenza vaccine. About this clonotype: Its antigen remains unidentified.

TCRdb called the RT-PCR reads again in MiXCR, with one record for every CDR3 protein. Of more than 150,000 distinct CDR3 sequences detected, 7.5% to 10% appear once; the ten largest clones hold approximately 11%. Findings and limits, study-wide: Each seasonal flu vaccination may recruit only limited new T cells, authors suggested.

Germline V gene lookup returns CDR1 LGHDT and CDR2 YNNKEL (reference sequence). V gave up 4 bases and J gave up 4 bases; unmatched junction bases: 9. The CDR3 length is 17 residues. This sequence originates from a man aged 45-60 years who received an inactivated influenza vaccine. This sequence joins TRBV3-1 and TRBJ2-2; 10 bases agree with TRBD1. This material consisted of non-naive T cells sorted from PBMCs, taken on the day of vaccination. The CDR3 is CASSRLGGQGSTGELFF. CDR3 bases: TGTGCCAGCAGCCGTTTAGGGGGACAGGGGAGCACCGGGGAGCTGTTTTTT. Together with reference TRBV3-1 and TRBJ2-2, the CDR3 gives the full variable domain: DTAVSQTPKYLVTQMGNDKSIKCEQNLGHDTMYWYKQDSKKFLKIMFSYNNKELIINETVPNRFSPKSPDKAHLNLHINSLELGDSAVYFCASSRLGGQGSTGELFFGEGSRLTVL.